This TCR beta chain was profiled in a study of cytomegalovirus exposure and HLA in healthy donors. V lost 1 base to trimming and J lost 8 bases, with 12 bases between them. The CDR3 is made up of 14 amino acids. The germline V gene has CDR1 SGHRS and CDR2 YFSETQ. Generated by immunoSEQ multiplex PCR, the TCRdb table keeps only in-frame clones and is missing some. The sample has 200,000 or so clones; roughly 84% are singletons. The V and J genes are TRBV5-1 and TRBJ1-4, with D possibly matching TRBD1 (6 bases). The sequenced sample was PBMCs. The TCR was taken from a young woman in good health and CMV-seropositive. DNA for the CDR3: TGCGCCAGCAGCTTGACAGGGATTGGAGAAAAACTGTTTTTT. Its translation is CASSLTGIGEKLFF.